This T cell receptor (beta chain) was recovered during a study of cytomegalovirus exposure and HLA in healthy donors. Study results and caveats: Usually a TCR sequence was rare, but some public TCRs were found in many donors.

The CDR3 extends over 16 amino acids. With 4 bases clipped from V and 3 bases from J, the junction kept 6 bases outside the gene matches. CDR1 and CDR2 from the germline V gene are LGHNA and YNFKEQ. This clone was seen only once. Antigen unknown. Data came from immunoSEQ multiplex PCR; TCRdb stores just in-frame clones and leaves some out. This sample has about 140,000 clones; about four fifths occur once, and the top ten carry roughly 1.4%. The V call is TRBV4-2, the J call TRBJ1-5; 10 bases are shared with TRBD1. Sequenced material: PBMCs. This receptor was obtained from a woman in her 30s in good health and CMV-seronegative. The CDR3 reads CASSRPGTGDNQPQHF. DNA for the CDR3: TGTGCCAGCAGCCGCCCCGGGACAGGGGACAATCAGCCCCAGCATTTT.